Reported below is one TCR beta chain. Antigen specificity is unknown. Trimming cost V 1 base and J 0 bases, with 8 bases left between them. The CDR3 spans 15 residues. The germline CDR1 and CDR2 sequences are LGHNA and YSLEER. These data come from a study of long-term antiretroviral therapy in people with HIV. Study outcomes and limitations: Repertoires looked antigen-experienced, with only a slight naive shift after ART. All time points showed a repertoire dominated by clones expanded before ART.

Researchers ran immunoSEQ v3.0 at survey level. Here immunoSEQ multiplex PCR was the method, and the copy in TCRdb shows in-frame clones only, minus some. The sample yields over 15,000 clones, roughly 94% seen once. The clonotype was recovered from a woman aged 45-60 years with HIV. The sample was unsorted PBMCs, taken nearly 6.5 years after starting antiretroviral therapy. The chain employs TRBV4-3 and TRBJ2-3; D is possibly TRBD1 (5 bases). The CDR3 region has the DNA TGCGCCAGCAGCCAAGGTGACAGTAGCACAGATACGCAGTATTTT. Protein sequence: CASSQGDSSTDTQYF.